The present T cell receptor (beta chain) was sequenced within a study of T cells expressing NK-cell markers (dated by TCRdb to 2020 to 2022). Background for the entire study: In sorted CD3+CD56+NKG2C+, CD3+CD56+NKG2C- and CD3+CD56-NKG2C+ T-cell subsets from several donors, TCR beta-chain repertoires were profiled. Of the eight sequenced donors, seven were found to be HCMV-seropositive and one was found to be HCMV-seronegative. The eight sequenced donors were randomly selected healthy volunteers, three men and five women. Libraries were sequenced as 2 x 150 bp reads on Illumina HiSeq 2000/2500, MiSeq or NextSeq.

Sequencing was performed on an Illumina HiSeq 2000. TCR beta cDNA libraries were made by 5'RACE template switching that added a universal primer site and unique molecular identifiers. cDNA synthesis was primed from the TCR beta constant segment and was followed by two successive PCR amplification steps. As for how the authors treated the data: MIGEC was used to demultiplex reads and group the reads by UMI, and MiTCR was used to assemble and quantify clonotypes. To exclude erroneous sequences, only TCR cDNA sequences supported by at least two reads were retained. Downstream repertoire analysis used the tcR package, and clonotypes were matched across fractions by CDR3 nucleotide sequence plus V segment. VDJmatch was used to annotate antigen specificity against VDJdb, with one amino acid substitution in CDR3 permitted. The reads went through TCRdb reprocessing, and each CDR3 protein sequence gets one entry with no DNA. These V and J calls originate from TCRdb's pipeline instead of the authors' own analysis. The table for this sample lists under 500,000 distinct CDR3 sequences. The top ten hold approximately 6.8% of the sample.

For this clonotype: Its specific antigen is unknown.

Broader findings and caveats from the paper: Those dominant clonotypes were again the most abundant among CD3+CD56-NKG2C+ cells in several donors, at about 25-65%. In more than five donors, the dominant CD3+CD56+NKG2C+ clonotypes were found to rank among the top 10 CD8+ clonotypes and to make up 1.0-7.0% of CD8+ T cells. Whether the expanded NKG2C-expressing T cell clones were specific for HCMV antigens was left unclear.

HCMV-specific IgG was detected in serum with a commercial ELISA kit to determine HCMV serostatus. Peripheral blood mononuclear cells were isolated from blood by Ficoll density gradient centrifugation. CDR1 MNHEY and CDR2 SMNVEV were looked up in the germline V gene (reference sequence). The CDR3 measures 15 amino acids from cysteine to phenylalanine. No DNA sequence was recorded. The clonotype was recovered from a woman aged 18-69 years in good health. The sequenced sample consisted of blood T cells: a sorted CD56 or NKG2C T cell subset, CD4+ or CD8+ T cells, or bulk PBMC T cells (not recorded which). The chain joins TRBV27 to TRBJ2-1; there is no DNA to check the TCRdb D call of TRBD2. The CDR3 region has the sequence CASSPLSGGYNEQFF.